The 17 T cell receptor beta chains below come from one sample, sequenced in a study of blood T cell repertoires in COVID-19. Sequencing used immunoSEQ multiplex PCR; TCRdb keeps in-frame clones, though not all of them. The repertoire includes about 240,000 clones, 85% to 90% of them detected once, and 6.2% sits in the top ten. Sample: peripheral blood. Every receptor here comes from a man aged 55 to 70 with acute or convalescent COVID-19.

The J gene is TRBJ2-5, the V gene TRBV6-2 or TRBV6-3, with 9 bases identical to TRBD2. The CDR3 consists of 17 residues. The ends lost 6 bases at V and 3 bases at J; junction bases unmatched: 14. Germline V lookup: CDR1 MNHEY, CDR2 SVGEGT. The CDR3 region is CASSLWLSGRPKETQYF. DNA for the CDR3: TGTGCCAGCAGCCTATGGCTCAGCGGGAGGCCAAAAGAGACCCAGTACTTC.

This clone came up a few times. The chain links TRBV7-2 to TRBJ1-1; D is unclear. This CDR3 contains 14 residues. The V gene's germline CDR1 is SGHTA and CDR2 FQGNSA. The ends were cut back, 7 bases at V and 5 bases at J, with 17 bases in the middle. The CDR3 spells CASTLRVSETEAFF. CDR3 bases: TGTGCCAGCACTCTACGGGTGTCAGAGACTGAAGCTTTCTTT.

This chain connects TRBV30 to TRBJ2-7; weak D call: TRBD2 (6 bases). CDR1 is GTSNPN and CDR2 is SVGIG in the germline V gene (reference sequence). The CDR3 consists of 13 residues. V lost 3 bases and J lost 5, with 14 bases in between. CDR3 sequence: CAWSRGGVNEQYF. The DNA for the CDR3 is TGTGCCTGGAGCCGGGGAGGAGTCAACGAGCAGTACTTC.

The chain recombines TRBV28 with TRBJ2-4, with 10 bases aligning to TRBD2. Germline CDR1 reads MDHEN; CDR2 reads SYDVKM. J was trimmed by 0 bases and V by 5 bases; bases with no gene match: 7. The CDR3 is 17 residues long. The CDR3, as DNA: TGTGCCAGCAGTCCCCCCACTAGCGGGGTAGCCAAAAACATTCAGTACTTC. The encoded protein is CASSPPTSGVAKNIQYF.

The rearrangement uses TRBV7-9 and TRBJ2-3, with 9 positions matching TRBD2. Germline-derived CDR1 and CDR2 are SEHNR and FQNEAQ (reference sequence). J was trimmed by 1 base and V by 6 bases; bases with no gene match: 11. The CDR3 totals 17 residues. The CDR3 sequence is CASRGNSGSPRTDTQYF. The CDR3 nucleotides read TGTGCCAGCAGAGGGAATAGCGGGAGCCCCCGCACAGATACGCAGTATTTT.

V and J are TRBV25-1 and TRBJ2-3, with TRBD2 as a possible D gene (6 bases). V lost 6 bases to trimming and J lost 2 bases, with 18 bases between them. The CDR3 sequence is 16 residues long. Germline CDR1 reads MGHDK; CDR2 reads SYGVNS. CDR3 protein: CASSDGSSRYTDTQYF. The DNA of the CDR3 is TGTGCCAGCAGCGACGGGAGCAGTCGTTACACAGATACGCAGTATTTT.

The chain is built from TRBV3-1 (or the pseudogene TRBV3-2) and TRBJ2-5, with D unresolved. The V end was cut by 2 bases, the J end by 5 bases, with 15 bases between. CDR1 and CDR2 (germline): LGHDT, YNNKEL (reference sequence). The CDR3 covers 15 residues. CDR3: CASSQPMGPAETQYF. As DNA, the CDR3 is TGTGCCAGCAGCCAACCCATGGGCCCGGCGGAGACCCAGTACTTC.

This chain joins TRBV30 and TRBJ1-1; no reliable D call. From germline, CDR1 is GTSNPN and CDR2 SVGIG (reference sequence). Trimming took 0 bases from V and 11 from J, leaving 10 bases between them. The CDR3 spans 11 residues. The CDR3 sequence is CAWSVPPRAFF. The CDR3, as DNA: TGTGCCTGGAGTGTGCCCCCCAGGGCTTTCTTT.

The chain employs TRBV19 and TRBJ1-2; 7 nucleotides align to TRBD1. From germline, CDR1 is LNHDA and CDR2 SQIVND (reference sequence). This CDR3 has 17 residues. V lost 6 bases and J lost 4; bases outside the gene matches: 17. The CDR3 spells CASRTSRQGWYGYGYTF. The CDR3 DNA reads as TGTGCCAGTAGAACTTCAAGACAGGGATGGTATGGCTATGGCTACACCTTC.

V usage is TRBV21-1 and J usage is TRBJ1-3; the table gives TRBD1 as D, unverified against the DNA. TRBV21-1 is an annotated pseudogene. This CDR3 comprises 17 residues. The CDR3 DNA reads TGTGCCAGCAGCAAGGCCGCCCCTACAGGTACTGGAAACACCATATATTTT. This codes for CASSKAAPTGTGNTIYF.

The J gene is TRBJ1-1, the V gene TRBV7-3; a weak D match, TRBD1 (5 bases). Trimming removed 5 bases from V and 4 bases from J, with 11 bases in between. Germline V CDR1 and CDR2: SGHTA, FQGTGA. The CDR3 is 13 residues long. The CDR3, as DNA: TGTGCCAGCAGCCGACAGTGGGGCACTGAAGCTTTCTTT. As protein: CASSRQWGTEAFF. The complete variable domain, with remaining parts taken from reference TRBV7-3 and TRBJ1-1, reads GAGVSQTPSNKVTEKGKYVELRCDPISGHTALYWYRQSLGQGPEFLIYFQGTGAADDSGLPNDRFFAVRPEGSVSTLKIQRTERGDSAVYLCASSRQWGTEAFFGQGTRLTVV.

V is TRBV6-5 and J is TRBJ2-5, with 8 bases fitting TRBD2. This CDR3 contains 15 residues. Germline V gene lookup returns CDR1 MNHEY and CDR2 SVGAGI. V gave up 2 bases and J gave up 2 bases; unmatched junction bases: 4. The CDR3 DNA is TGTGCCAGCAGTTACGTAACTAGCGGACAAGAGACCCAGTACTTC. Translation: CASSYVTSGQETQYF.

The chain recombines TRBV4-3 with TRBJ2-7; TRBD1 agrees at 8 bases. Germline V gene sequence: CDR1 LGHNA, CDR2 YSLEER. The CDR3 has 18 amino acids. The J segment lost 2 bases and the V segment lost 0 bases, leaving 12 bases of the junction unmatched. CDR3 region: CASSQDRHWETGAYEQYF. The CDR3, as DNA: TGCGCCAGCAGCCAAGATAGACATTGGGAGACAGGGGCCTACGAGCAGTACTTC.

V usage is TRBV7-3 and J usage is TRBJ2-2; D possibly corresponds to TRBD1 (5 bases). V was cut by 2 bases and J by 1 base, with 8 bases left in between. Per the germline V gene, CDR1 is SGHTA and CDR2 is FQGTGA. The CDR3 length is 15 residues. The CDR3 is CASSLDRLNTGELFF. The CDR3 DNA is TGTGCCAGCAGCTTAGACAGATTGAACACCGGGGAGCTGTTTTTT. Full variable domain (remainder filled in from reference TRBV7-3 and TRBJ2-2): GAGVSQTPSNKVTEKGKYVELRCDPISGHTALYWYRQSLGQGPEFLIYFQGTGAADDSGLPNDRFFAVRPEGSVSTLKIQRTERGDSAVYLCASSLDRLNTGELFFGEGSRLTVL.

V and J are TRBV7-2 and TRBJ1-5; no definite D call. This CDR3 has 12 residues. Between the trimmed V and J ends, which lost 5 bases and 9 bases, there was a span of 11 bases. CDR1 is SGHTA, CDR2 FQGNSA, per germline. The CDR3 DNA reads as TGTGCCAGCAGCACTCGGGGAGGGCCCCAGCATTTT. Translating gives CASSTRGGPQHF.

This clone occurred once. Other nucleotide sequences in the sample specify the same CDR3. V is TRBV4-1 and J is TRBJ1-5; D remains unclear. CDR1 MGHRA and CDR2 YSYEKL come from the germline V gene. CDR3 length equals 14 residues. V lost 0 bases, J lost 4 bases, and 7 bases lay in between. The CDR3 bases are TGCGCCAGCAGCCAAGACAGGTCTAATCAGCCCCAGCATTTT. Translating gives CASSQDRSNQPQHF.

CDR3 protein: CASSWAPGQGNSPLHF. CDR3 nucleotides: TGTGCCAGCAGCTGGGCCCCCGGACAGGGGAATTCACCCCTCCACTTT. The rearrangement links TRBV5-5 to TRBJ1-6, with TRBD1 matching over 9 bases. Germline loops: CDR1 SGHKS, CDR2 YYEKEE (reference sequence). The CDR3 is 16 residues long. V was clipped by 3 bases and J by 7 bases; unmatched bases: 8.